This T cell receptor beta chain stems from a study of T cell responses to AZD1222 COVID-19 vaccine. Some clones are missing from TCRdb's copy, which holds only in-frame ones; the method was immunoSEQ multiplex PCR. The sample lists about 150,000 clones; more than 85% were seen once. General study points: Only five to seven individuals given AZD1222 were seropositive at baseline. Donors, mostly white British, included more females; clonal diversity was possibly underestimated. Rises in breadth and depth of Spike-specific TCRs came after two AZD1222 doses. Repertoires were obtained only post-peak T cell response.

About this clone: What it binds is unknown.

With 5 bases clipped from V and 1 base from J, the junction kept 3 bases outside the gene matches. Germline V gene data show CDR1 as GTSNPN and CDR2 as SVGIG (reference sequence). This CDR3 region has 13 residues. The chain carries TRBV30 and TRBJ1-1; 8 positions match TRBD1. The source was peripheral blood, collected after recovery from COVID-19. The clonotype originates from an adult who had recovered from COVID-19. This CDR3 is CAWRGQGNTEAFF. The CDR3, as DNA: TGTGCCTGGCGTGGACAGGGGAACACTGAAGCTTTCTTT.